These T cell receptor beta chains were read from a single sample in a study of PD-1 blockade in classical Hodgkin lymphoma. Sequenced by immunoSEQ multiplex PCR; TCRdb stores in-frame clones only, minus some. The table lists about 39,000 clones, 77% of them singletons. The specimen was peripheral blood mononuclear cells (PBMCs), collected before the fourth cycle of nivolumab. Every receptor here comes from a human donor with classical Hodgkin lymphoma. Each CDR3 is given with its conserved first and last residue. A D gene is named only where the DNA matches it firmly. Size values are once, few and many counts, or a class for expanded clones, and some rows have none.

few	TRBV7-3	.	TRBJ2-2	TGTGCCAGCAGCTTAAGCGGGGGCACCAGTGGGGAGCTGTTTTTT	CASSLSGGTSGELFF
few	TRBV10-1	TRBD2	TRBJ2-3	TGCGCCAGCAGTGAACTGGCGGGGGGCCACGTAGATACGCAGTATTTT	CASSELAGGHVDTQYF
.	TRBV7-2	.	TRBJ2-1	TGTGCCAGCAGCTTCGACAGGTCCCTCGGTTGGGTCTTC	CASSFDRSLGWVF
.	TRBV7-9	.	TRBJ1-3	TGTGCCAGCAGCCCCCACCCATCCCTCTACTCTGGAAACACCATATATTTT	CASSPHPSLYSGNTIYF
.	TRBV7-2	TRBD1	TRBJ2-1	TGTGCCAGCAGCCGCGACAGGGTTCCGTTCTTC	CASSRDRVPFF
.	TRBV5-6	.	TRBJ2-7	TGTGCCAGCAGTGACCTGGGTCGCGGCAACGATCAGTACTTC	CASSDLGRGNDQYF
.	TRBV29-1	.	TRBJ2-3	TGCAGCGTTGGAGAGGGGGTCCTTACAGATACGCAGTATTTT	CSVGEGVLTDTQYF
.	TRBV6-6	TRBD1	TRBJ1-6	TGTGCCAGCAGGGGGACAGGTGGAGGGCATTCACCCCTCCACTTT	CASRGTGGGHSPLHF
once	TRBV6-5	TRBD1	TRBJ2-5	TGTGCCAGCAGTTCCGGGGATTGGACAGGGCAAGAGACCCAGTACTTC	CASSSGDWTGQETQYF
.	TRBV5-1	.	TRBJ1-2	TGCGCCAGCAGCCCGCCTCATGTAGGTGGCTACACCTTC	CASSPPHVGGYTF
.	TRBV18	TRBD1	TRBJ1-3	TGTGCCAGCTCACCACTAGGTGACAGGGGACGAAACACCATATATTTT	CASSPLGDRGRNTIYF
few	TRBV5-6	.	TRBJ2-7	TGTGCCAGCAGCTTAGTTCATCCCGGTGGCGAGCAGTACTTC	CASSLVHPGGEQYF
.	TRBV14	.	TRBJ1-6	TGTGCCAGCAGCCAAGAAGGGACTGTGTATAATTCACCCCTCCACTTT	CASSQEGTVYNSPLHF
.	TRBV12-5	.	TRBJ1-1	TGTGCTAGTGGTTCCGCCGGGACGGCCCGATGGGACACTGAAGCTTTCTTT	CASGSAGTARWDTEAFF